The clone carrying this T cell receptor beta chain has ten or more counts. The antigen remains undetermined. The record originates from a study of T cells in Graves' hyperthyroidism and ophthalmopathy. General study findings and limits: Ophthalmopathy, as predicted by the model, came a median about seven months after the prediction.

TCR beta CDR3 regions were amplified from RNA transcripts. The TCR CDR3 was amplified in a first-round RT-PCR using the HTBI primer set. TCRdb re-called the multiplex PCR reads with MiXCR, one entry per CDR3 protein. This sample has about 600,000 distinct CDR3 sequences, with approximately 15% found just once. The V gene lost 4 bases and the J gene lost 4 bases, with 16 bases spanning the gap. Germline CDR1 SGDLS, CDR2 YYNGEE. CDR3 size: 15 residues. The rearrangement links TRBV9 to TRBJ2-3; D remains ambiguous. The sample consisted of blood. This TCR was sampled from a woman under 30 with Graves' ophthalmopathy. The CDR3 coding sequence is TGTGCCAGCAGCCCACCCCAAGCGTCGGCAGATACGCAGTATTTT. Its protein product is CASSPPQASADTQYF.